These 16 T cell receptor beta chains were sequenced from one sample in a study of T cell repertoires in cytomegalovirus infection. TCRdb reprocessed the reads with MiXCR, giving one entry per CDR3 protein. The sample shows nearly 650,000 distinct CDR3 sequences, 20% to 25% of them seen only once. Sequencing was done on a sample of CD8+ T cells from PBMCs. These receptors were taken from a human donor in good health (CMV status not recorded). Some clones in this sample may be carry-over from other donors' samples.

This clonotype was counted many times. Here the CDR3 DNA reads TGTGCCAGCAGCTCTCCCGGTAGGGATGGGAACACTGAAGCTTTCTTT. This translates into CASSSPGRDGNTEAFF. The chain is built from TRBV7-8 and TRBJ1-1; D unclear. There are 16 residues in the CDR3. Germline V gives CDR1 SGHVS, CDR2 FQNEAQ. With 4 bases removed from V and 1 base from J, the gap between germline ends came to 16 bases. Together with reference TRBV7-8 and TRBJ1-1, the CDR3 gives the full variable domain: GAGVSQSPRYKVAKRGQDVALRCDPISGHVSLFWYQQALGQGPEFLTYFQNEAQLDKSGLPSDRFFAERPEGSVSTLKIQRTQQEDSAVYLCASSSPGRDGNTEAFFGQGTRLTVV.

Many counts were recorded for this clonotype. The chain links TRBV14 to TRBJ1-4; D gene uncertain. Germline assignment: CDR1 SGHDN and CDR2 FVKESK. CDR3 size: 15 residues. The ends were cut back, 2 bases at V and 3 bases at J, with 10 bases in the middle. The CDR3 spells CASSQLFVPNEKLFF. The DNA of the CDR3 is TGTGCCAGCAGCCAACTCTTCGTCCCTAATGAAAAACTGTTTTTT.

Details on this clonotype: It may be a read error: a sequence one base away is much more abundant. J is TRBJ2-2 and V is TRBV11-3; D uncertain. This CDR3 is 15 amino acids long. V shed 7 bases and J shed 2 bases, with 14 bases lying between them. The germline gives CDR1 SGHNT, CDR2 YENEEA. The CDR3 sequence is CASTPELTNTGELFF. The DNA of the CDR3 is TGTGCCAGCACTCCGGAACTCACAAACACCGGGGAGCTGTTTTTT.

This clonotype was observed a few times. V usage is TRBV7-6 and J usage is TRBJ1-5; 9 nucleotides match TRBD1. This CDR3 is built from 15 residues. CDR1 is SGHVS, CDR2 FNYEAQ, per germline. V lost 5 bases to trimming and J lost 6 bases; unmatched junction nucleotides: 8. CDR3: CASSPRTGAGQPQHF. In nucleotides, the CDR3 is TGTGCCAGCAGCCCTCGGACAGGGGCCGGTCAGCCCCAGCATTTT.

This chain links TRBV5-1 with TRBJ2-2; maybe TRBD1 (6 bases). This CDR3 has 17 residues. The V end was cut by 2 bases, the J end by 0 bases, with 14 bases between. The germline gives CDR1 SGHRS, CDR2 YFSETQ. CDR3 DNA: TGCGCCAGCAGCTTTCGAACAGGGCAAACGAACACCGGGGAGCTGTTTTTT. It yields the protein CASSFRTGQTNTGELFF.

Concerning this clonotype itself: A read error may be the cause here, since a much bigger clone is one base away. This chain uses TRBV7-9 with TRBJ2-5; 12 positions match TRBD2. The CDR3 has 17 amino acids. Germline CDR1 reads SEHNR; CDR2 reads FQNEAQ (reference sequence). The ends lost 4 bases at V and 1 base at J; junction bases unmatched: 7. In nucleotides, the CDR3 is TGTGCCAGCAGCTCCCTGACTAGCGGGGGCCTCCAAGAGACCCAGTACTTC. The encoded protein is CASSSLTSGGLQETQYF.

The chain is built from TRBV7-3 and TRBJ2-5; no reliable D call. Germline V gene lookup returns CDR1 SGHTA and CDR2 FQGTGA. V lost 4 bases and J 1 base, leaving 7 bases between the germline ends. The length of the CDR3 is 13 residues. CDR3 residues: CASSSESQETQYF. The CDR3 coding sequence is TGTGCCAGCAGCTCTGAGAGCCAAGAGACCCAGTACTTC.

The chain uses TRBV6-1 and TRBJ2-1; 9 positions agree with TRBD1. Unmatched junction bases numbered 7, after V lost 6 bases and J lost 7 bases. Per germline, CDR1 MNHNS and CDR2 SASEGT. The CDR3 is 14 residues long. The CDR3 region has the DNA TGTGCCAGCAGCTTACAGGGGGCACAGAATGAGCAGTTCTTC. It encodes CASSLQGAQNEQFF.

This clonotype was counted a few times. The chain is built from TRBV9 and TRBJ2-1; 8 nucleotides match TRBD2. J was trimmed by 5 bases and V by 3 bases; bases with no gene match: 10. CDR3 length equals 16 residues. Looked up from germline, CDR1 is SGDLS and CDR2 is YYNGEE. The CDR3 DNA reads TGTGCCAGCAGCGCTATCCACGCGGGGGGCCACAATGAGCAGTTCTTC. This sequence encodes CASSAIHAGGHNEQFF.

The rearrangement links TRBV12-3 or TRBV12-4 to TRBJ2-1; possible D gene TRBD2, 6 bases. V lost 1 base to trimming and J lost 15 bases, with 10 bases between them. The CDR3 contains 11 residues. This CDR3 reads CASSLGGGMFF. The CDR3 region has the DNA TGTGCCAGCAGTTTAGGTGGGGGGATGTTCTTC.

Many counts were recorded for this clonotype. This chain's CDR3 is CASGGSHLEQFF. CDR3 coding DNA: TGTGCCAGCGGGGGGAGTCACCTGGAGCAGTTCTTC. This rearrangement joins TRBV12-3 or TRBV12-4 to TRBJ2-1; possible D gene TRBD2, 6 bases. V lost 8 bases and J 10 bases, leaving 15 bases between the germline ends. CDR3 length: 12 amino acids.

CDR3 region: CATSRDILGTGPPVYNEQFF. DNA of the CDR3: TGTGCCACCAGCAGAGATATCTTAGGGACAGGGCCGCCCGTATACAATGAGCAGTTCTTC. The V call is TRBV15, the J call TRBJ2-1; 9 bases fit TRBD1. V lost 0 bases to trimming and J lost 4 bases; unmatched junction nucleotides: 16. This CDR3 region has 20 residues. The V gene's germline CDR1 is LNHNV and CDR2 YYDKDF (reference sequence).

Turning to this clonotype: Germline and junction disagree at one end, which may indicate a read error. This chain connects TRBV27 to TRBJ1-6, with TRBD1 as a possible D gene (5 bases). Germline CDR1 reads MNHEY; CDR2 reads SMNVEV (reference sequence). The CDR3 contains 14 residues. The CDR3 nucleotides read TGTGCCAGCAGGACCGGGACGGACAATTCACCCATCCACTTT. Protein: CASRTGTDNSPIHF.

There are a few counts of this clonotype. The chain combines TRBV2 with TRBJ1-1; 7 bases align to TRBD1. The CDR3 spans 13 residues. CDR1 and CDR2 from the germline V gene are SNHLY and FYNNEI. Trimming cost V 6 bases and J 10 bases; bases outside gene matches: 11. The CDR3: CASSGNDREGAFF. CDR3 nucleotides: TGTGCCAGCAGCGGTAACGACAGGGAAGGAGCTTTCTTT. Complete variable domain (other parts from reference TRBV2 and TRBJ1-1): EPEVTQTPSHQVTQMGQEVILRCVPISNHLYFYWYRQILGQKVEFLVSFYNNEISEKSEIFDDQFSVERPDGSNFTLKIRSTKLEDSAMYFCASSGNDREGAFFGQGTRLTVV.

To note about this clonotype: This sequence may be a read error, since a much larger clone differs from it by one base. The V call is TRBV14, the J call TRBJ1-1, with 8 bases fitting TRBD1. Germline V gives CDR1 SGHDN, CDR2 FVKESK. This CDR3 comprises 17 residues. The CDR3 region is CASSLGQGKIRNTDAFF. CDR3 DNA: TGTGCCAGCAGCCTTGGACAGGGAAAGATAAGGAACACTGATGCTTTCTTT.

In this sample, this clonotype turned up a few times. The rearrangement uses TRBV29-1 and TRBJ1-1, with a possible D match to TRBD1 (6 bases). Germline assignment: CDR1 SQVTM and CDR2 ANQGSEA. Trimming left V 7 bases short and J 1 base short, with 19 bases between. This CDR3 is 15 amino acids long. The CDR3 region is CSAGGTRRKNTEAFF. CDR3 DNA: TGCAGCGCTGGGGGCACCAGGAGGAAGAACACTGAAGCTTTCTTT.